The clone carrying this T cell receptor (beta chain) was found a few times. The target antigen is unknown. The sample originates from a study of blood T cells in healthy people across ages. Every donor provided approximately 9.2 milliliters of peripheral blood. Each sample used at least 7 million PBMCs. Study-wide points: Unsorted PBMCs ruled out conclusive naive versus antigen-experienced comparison.

Combining a sample-barcoded 5' primer with a J-beta primer mix, a second PCR ran for roughly 6 to 12 cycles. A template-switch adaptor that had 12 random nucleotides put a tag on each cDNA molecule. One entry per CDR3 protein results from TCRdb running MiXCR on the 5' RACE reads. This sample has around 1,600,000 distinct CDR3 sequences, with approximately 43% found just once. The CDR3 extends over 13 amino acids. With 5 bases removed from V and 6 bases from J, the gap between germline ends came to 10 bases. Germline CDR1 reads KGHSH; CDR2 reads LQKENI. The clonotype comes from a young woman in good health. The chain couples TRBV18 to TRBJ1-4; no firm D call. Sequencing input: blood. The CDR3 loop is CASSYQVHEKLFF. CDR3 coding DNA: TGTGCCAGCTCATACCAGGTCCATGAAAAACTGTTTTTT.